This T cell receptor (delta chain) stems from a study of gamma delta lymphoproliferative disorders and STAT genes. Sequencing used genomic DNA taken from PBMCs of patients and controls. On this clone itself: A read error likely explains why the TCRdb protein, taken from a much larger clone, differs from this DNA's translation at residue 5; the protein shown is translated from the DNA.

TCRdb processed the multiplex PCR reads again with the CATT caller. Altogether 1,200 to 1,500 delta-chain clones are present, around 0.89% being singletons, with the ten largest covering about 50%. V gave up 5 bases and J gave up 0 bases, with 25 bases separating them. This CDR3 region has 19 residues. Germline V CDR1 and CDR2: TSWWSYY, QGS. Sequenced material: blood. This TCR came from a human donor in good health. V and J are TRDV1 and TRDJ1; D gene ambiguous. The CDR3 region has the DNA TGTGCTCTTGGGCTTTACCTGTACGTTTTGGTTCCGTACACCGATAAACTCATCTTT. This gives the protein CALGLYLYVLVPYTDKLIF.